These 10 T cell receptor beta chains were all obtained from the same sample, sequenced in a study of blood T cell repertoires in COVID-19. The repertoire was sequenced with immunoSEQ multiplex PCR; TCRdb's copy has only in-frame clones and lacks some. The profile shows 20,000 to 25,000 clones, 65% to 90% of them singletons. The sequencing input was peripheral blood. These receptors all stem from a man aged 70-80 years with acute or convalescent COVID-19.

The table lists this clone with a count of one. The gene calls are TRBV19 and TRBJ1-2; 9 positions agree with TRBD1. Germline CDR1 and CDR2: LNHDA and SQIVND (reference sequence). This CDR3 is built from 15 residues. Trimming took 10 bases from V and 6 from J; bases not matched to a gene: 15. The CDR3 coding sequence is TGTGCCACTGAATCCTCCGGGACAGGGACCGATGGCTACACCTTC. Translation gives CATESSGTGTDGYTF.

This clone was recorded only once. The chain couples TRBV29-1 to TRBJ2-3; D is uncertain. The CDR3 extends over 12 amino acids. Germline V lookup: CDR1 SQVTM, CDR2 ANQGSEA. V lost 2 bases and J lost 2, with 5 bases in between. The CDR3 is CSVELSTDTQYF. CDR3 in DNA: TGCAGCGTTGAACTATCCACAGATACGCAGTATTTT.

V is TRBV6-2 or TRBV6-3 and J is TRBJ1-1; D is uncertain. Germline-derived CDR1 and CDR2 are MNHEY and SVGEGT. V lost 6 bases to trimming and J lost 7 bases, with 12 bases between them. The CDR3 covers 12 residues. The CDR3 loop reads CASSINPDEAFF. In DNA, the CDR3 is TGTGCCAGCAGCATCAACCCAGATGAAGCTTTCTTT.

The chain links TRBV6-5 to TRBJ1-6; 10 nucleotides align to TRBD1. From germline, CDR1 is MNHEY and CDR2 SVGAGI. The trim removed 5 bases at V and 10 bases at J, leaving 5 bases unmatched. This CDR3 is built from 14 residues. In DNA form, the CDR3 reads TGTGCCAGCAGTAAGACAGGGGGCGTCTCACCCCTCCACTTT. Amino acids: CASSKTGGVSPLHF.

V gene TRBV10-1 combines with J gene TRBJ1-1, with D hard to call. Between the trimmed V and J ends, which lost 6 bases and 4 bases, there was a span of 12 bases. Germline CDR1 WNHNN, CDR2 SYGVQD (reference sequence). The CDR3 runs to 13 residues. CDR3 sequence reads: CASRAGESTEAFF. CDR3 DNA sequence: TGCGCCAGCAGAGCCGGGGAAAGCACTGAAGCTTTCTTT.

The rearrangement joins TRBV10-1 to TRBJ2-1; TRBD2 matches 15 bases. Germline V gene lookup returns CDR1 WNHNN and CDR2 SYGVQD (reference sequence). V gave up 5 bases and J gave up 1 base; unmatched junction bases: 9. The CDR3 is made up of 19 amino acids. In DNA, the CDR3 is TGCGCCAGCAGTACCGGACTAGCGGGGGGGCCGAGGTCCTACAATGAGCAGTTCTTC. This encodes CASSTGLAGGPRSYNEQFF.

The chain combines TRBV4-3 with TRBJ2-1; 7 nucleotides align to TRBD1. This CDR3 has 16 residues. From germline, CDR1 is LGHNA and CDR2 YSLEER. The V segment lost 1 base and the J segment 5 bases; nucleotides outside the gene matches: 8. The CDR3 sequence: CASSQGLQGFHNEQFF. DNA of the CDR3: TGCGCCAGCAGCCAAGGCCTACAGGGGTTCCACAATGAGCAGTTCTTC.

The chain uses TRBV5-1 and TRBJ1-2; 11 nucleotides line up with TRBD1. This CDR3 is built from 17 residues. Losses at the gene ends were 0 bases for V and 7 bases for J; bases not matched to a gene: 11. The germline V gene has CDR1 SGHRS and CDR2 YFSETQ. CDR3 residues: CASSLAYPGQGDLGYTF. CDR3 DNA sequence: TGCGCCAGCAGCTTGGCATACCCGGGACAGGGGGACCTTGGCTACACCTTC.

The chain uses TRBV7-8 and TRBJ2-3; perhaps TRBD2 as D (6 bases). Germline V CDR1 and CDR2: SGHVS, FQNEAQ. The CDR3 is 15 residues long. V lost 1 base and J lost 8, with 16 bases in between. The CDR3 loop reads CASSLGSGLGGTQYF. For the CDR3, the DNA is TGTGCCAGCAGCTTAGGGAGCGGCCTGGGGGGTACGCAGTATTTT.

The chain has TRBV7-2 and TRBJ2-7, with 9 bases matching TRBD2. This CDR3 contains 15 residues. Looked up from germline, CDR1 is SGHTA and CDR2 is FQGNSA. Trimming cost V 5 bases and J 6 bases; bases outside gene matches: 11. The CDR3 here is CASSQGSGSLSEQYF. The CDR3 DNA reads TGTGCCAGCAGCCAAGGTAGCGGGAGCTTGAGCGAGCAGTACTTC.